Below are 32 T cell receptor beta chains sequenced from a single sample in a study of blood T cell repertoires in COVID-19 (dated by TCRdb to about 2020). Library creation used the immunoSEQ multiplex PCR assay. TCRdb limited this immuneACCESS table to in-frame rearrangements with V and J called. A share of clones is missing; checked studies link under half to unresolved V genes, and the rest is unexplained. In all, the sample holds about 170,000 clones, and around 74% of those were seen once. The ten largest clones add up to 2.5% to 3% of the sample. Material: peripheral blood. The receptors originated from a woman of 80 years or more with acute or convalescent COVID-19.

This chain uses TRBV7-6 with TRBJ2-3; 10 nucleotides align to TRBD2. Per the germline V gene, CDR1 is SGHVS and CDR2 is FNYEAQ. The CDR3 is 19 amino acids. The J segment lost 3 bases and the V segment lost 2 bases, leaving 14 bases of the junction unmatched. The CDR3 loop reads CASSLRPGGSGRLTDTQYF. Written as DNA, the CDR3 is TGTGCCAGCAGCTTACGACCCGGGGGTAGCGGGAGGTTGACAGATACGCAGTATTTT.

This clone was seen a handful of times. This chain connects TRBV7-2 to TRBJ1-6; D may be TRBD1 (5 bases). V was cut by 5 bases and J by 10 bases, with 18 bases left in between. The germline V gene encodes CDR1 SGHTA and CDR2 FQGNSA. The CDR3 length is 15 residues. The CDR3 bases are TGTGCCAGCAGCGGCCGATCTAGGGGTGGGTCACCCCTCCACTTT. Its translation: CASSGRSRGGSPLHF.

The chain joins TRBV30 to TRBJ2-5, with TRBD1 matching over 11 bases. CDR1 and CDR2 from the germline V gene are GTSNPN and SVGIG (reference sequence). This CDR3 is 13 amino acids long. The V and J ends lost 1 base and 9 bases, in that order; junction bases with no gene match: 4. This CDR3 is CAWSEQGQGAQYF. CDR3 coding DNA: TGTGCCTGGAGTGAACAGGGACAGGGGGCCCAGTACTTC.

A few counts support this clone. The chain links TRBV5-1 to TRBJ2-1, with TRBD2 as a possible D gene (5 bases). CDR3 size: 14 residues. CDR1 is SGHRS, CDR2 YFSETQ, per germline. Deletions cut 4 bases from V and 5 bases from J, with 13 bases between. CDR3 coding DNA: TGCGCCAGCAGCCTCGGTAGCGCGCACAATGAGCAGTTCTTC. This sequence encodes CASSLGSAHNEQFF.

The sample holds one count of this clone. The chain links TRBV6-1 to TRBJ2-5; D gene ambiguous. CDR1 and CDR2 (germline): MNHNS, SASEGT. Trimming took off 2 bases at V and 0 bases at J, with 10 bases between the two ends. The CDR3 spans 15 residues. CDR3 sequence reads: CASSERRSYQETQYF. DNA for the CDR3: TGTGCCAGCAGTGAAAGGAGAAGCTACCAAGAGACCCAGTACTTC.

This chain uses TRBV7-2 with TRBJ1-1; D is possibly TRBD1 (6 bases). The CDR3 contains 15 residues. Germline V CDR1 and CDR2: SGHTA, FQGNSA. The ends were cut back, 2 bases at V and 5 bases at J, with 15 bases in the middle. The CDR3 sequence is CASSLSGKGETEAFF. CDR3 sequence (DNA): TGTGCCAGCAGCTTATCTGGCAAGGGGGAAACTGAAGCTTTCTTT.

This sequence joins TRBV28 and TRBJ1-1, with 7 positions matching TRBD1. Germline V lookup: CDR1 MDHEN, CDR2 SYDVKM. V lost 3 bases, J lost 9 bases, and 10 bases stayed unmatched. The CDR3 contains 14 residues. The CDR3 here is CASSFRGGAEKAFF. In DNA, the CDR3 is TGTGCCAGCAGTTTTCGAGGGGGCGCGGAGAAAGCTTTCTTT.

The chain is built from TRBV4-1 and TRBJ2-7; D remains ambiguous. The CDR3 sequence is 11 residues long. CDR1 and CDR2 from the germline V gene are MGHRA and YSYEKL. Trimming left V 3 bases short and J 7 bases short, with 7 bases between. CDR3 coding DNA: TGCGCCAGCAGCCAGTTGCGAGAGCAGTACTTC. Translation: CASSQLREQYF.

The chain carries TRBV2 and TRBJ1-2, with a weak D call TRBD1 (6 bases). Germline loops: CDR1 SNHLY, CDR2 FYNNEI. Trimming cost V 2 bases and J 3 bases, with 13 bases left between them. The CDR3 has 15 residues. The CDR3: CASSEQGYEDYGYTF. The CDR3 nucleotides are TGTGCCAGCAGTGAACAGGGGTATGAGGACTATGGCTACACCTTC.

This clone appeared a single time. V usage is TRBV7-9 and J usage is TRBJ1-1, with no clear D. Between the trimmed V and J ends, which lost 1 base and 8 bases, there was a span of 14 bases. CDR1 SEHNR and CDR2 FQNEAQ come from the germline V gene (reference sequence). CDR3 length: 14 amino acids. DNA for the CDR3: TGTGCCAGCAGCTTAGTACCAGGATCCCCCGAAGCTTTCTTT. Encoded protein: CASSLVPGSPEAFF.

This chain joins TRBV7-2 and TRBJ2-5; D is unclear. V lost 8 bases and J lost 7, with 17 bases in between. The CDR3 contains 13 residues. Germline CDR1 and CDR2: SGHTA and FQGNSA. In DNA form, the CDR3 reads TGTGCCAGCGAAGATTTGGGCACTCGGACCCAGTACTTC. It translates to CASEDLGTRTQYF.

V gene TRBV6-5 combines with J gene TRBJ2-5; tentatively, D is TRBD2 (6 bases). The CDR3 totals 14 residues. The germline V gene encodes CDR1 MNHEY and CDR2 SVGAGI. Trimming cost V 4 bases and J 5 bases, with 14 bases left between them. Written as DNA, the CDR3 is TGTGCCAGCAGTTCACTCGCGGGACTGGAGACCCAGTACTTC. Its protein is CASSSLAGLETQYF.

This clone was observed a handful of times. The CDR3 protein is CASSLESSGFYEQYF. The CDR3 region has the DNA TGTGCCAGCAGCTTAGAGTCTAGCGGGTTCTACGAGCAGTACTTC. The chain carries TRBV11-2 and TRBJ2-7; 8 bases fit TRBD2. Germline lookup yields CDR1 SGHAT and CDR2 FQNNGV. With V trimmed by 0 bases and J by 3 bases, 4 bases remained unmatched. This CDR3 comprises 15 residues.

The J gene is TRBJ1-2, the V gene TRBV5-1; 10 bases are shared with TRBD1. The CDR3 has 15 amino acids. V trimming: 3 bases; J trimming: 0 bases; junction bases outside the gene matches: 2. Germline lookup yields CDR1 SGHRS and CDR2 YFSETQ. CDR3 nucleotide sequence: TGCGCCAGCAGCTCCGGACAGGGGGCTAACTATGGCTACACCTTC. Translated: CASSSGQGANYGYTF. The complete variable domain, with remaining parts taken from reference TRBV5-1 and TRBJ1-2, reads KAGVTQTPRYLIKTRGQQVTLSCSPISGHRSVSWYQQTPGQGLQFLFEYFSETQRNKGNFPGRFSGRQFSNSRSEMNVSTLELGDSALYLCASSSGQGANYGYTFGSGTRLTVV.

This clone was seen a single time. This chain connects TRBV4-3 to TRBJ1-1; a possible D gene is TRBD1 (6 bases). V was pared by 2 bases and J by 5 bases, with 12 bases between. Germline V gives CDR1 LGHNA, CDR2 YSLEER. CDR3 length: 14 amino acids. The DNA for the CDR3 is TGCGCCAGCAGCCAACAGGGGCGGCGAACTGAAGCTTTCTTT. This sequence encodes CASSQQGRRTEAFF.

The chain uses TRBV7-8 and TRBJ2-2, with 7 bases fitting TRBD2. The V segment lost 6 bases and the J segment 0 bases; nucleotides outside the gene matches: 4. The CDR3 loop spans 15 amino acids. Germline CDR1 and CDR2: SGHVS and FQNEAQ. CDR3 sequence reads: CASRKSGANTGELFF. The CDR3 nucleotides are TGTGCCAGCAGGAAGAGCGGGGCGAACACCGGGGAGCTGTTTTTT.

This chain joins TRBV19 and TRBJ2-5; 7 nucleotides line up with TRBD1. This CDR3 region has 13 residues. With 7 bases clipped from V and 2 bases from J, the junction kept 4 bases outside the gene matches. Germline-derived CDR1 and CDR2 are LNHDA and SQIVND (reference sequence). In nucleotides, the CDR3 is TGTGCCAGTACCTCGGGACAGCAAGAGACCCAGTACTTC. Translated: CASTSGQQETQYF. Full variable domain (remainder filled in from reference TRBV19 and TRBJ2-5): DGGITQSPKYLFRKEGQNVTLSCEQNLNHDAMYWYRQDPGQGLRLIYYSQIVNDFQKGDIAEGYSVSREKKESFPLTVTSAQKNPTAFYLCASTSGQQETQYFGPGTRLLVL.

This clone was picked up many times. The rearrangement joins TRBV27 to TRBJ2-7; D is perhaps TRBD1 (6 bases). Between the trimmed V and J ends, which lost 6 bases and 2 bases, there was a span of 14 bases. The CDR3 runs 14 residues. CDR1 and CDR2 (germline): MNHEY, SMNVEV (reference sequence). The CDR3 loop reads CASSPGTRTYEQYF. The DNA for the CDR3 is TGTGCCAGCAGCCCCGGGACAAGGACCTACGAGCAGTACTTC.

This clone was counted ten times or more. This CDR3 reads CASSESPGYEQYF. The CDR3 nucleotides are TGTGCCAGCAGTGAATCCCCAGGCTACGAGCAGTACTTC. The V gene is TRBV25-1, the J gene TRBJ2-7; D gene unclear. Trimming shortened V by 1 base and J by 3 bases, and 7 bases separated the two germline ends. There are 13 residues in the CDR3. Germline V lookup: CDR1 MGHDK, CDR2 SYGVNS.

J is TRBJ2-5 and V is TRBV5-5; a weak D match, TRBD1 (5 bases). V shed 2 bases and J shed 4 bases, with 9 bases lying between them. This CDR3 is 13 amino acids long. CDR1 SGHKS and CDR2 YYEKEE come from the germline V gene (reference sequence). CDR3 sequence (DNA): TGTGCCAGCAGCTTACAGGTACCAGAGACCCAGTACTTC. It yields the protein CASSLQVPETQYF.

The V call is TRBV11-2, the J call TRBJ1-1; 9 bases are shared with TRBD1. The CDR3 loop spans 15 amino acids. The ends lost 1 base at V and 5 bases at J; junction bases unmatched: 5. In germline, CDR1 is SGHAT, CDR2 FQNNGV. The CDR3 nucleotides read TGTGCCAGCAGCTTAGCGGGGACAGGGACAACTGAAGCTTTCTTT. Amino acid sequence: CASSLAGTGTTEAFF.

This rearrangement joins TRBV28 to TRBJ2-7; 7 bases align to TRBD1. Germline V gene sequence: CDR1 MDHEN, CDR2 SYDVKM. The CDR3 is 12 residues long. J lost 3 bases, V lost 7 bases, and 3 bases had no gene match. In nucleotides, the CDR3 is TGTGCCAGCACCTGGGACAGCTACGAGCAGTACTTC. It yields the protein CASTWDSYEQYF.

This chain links TRBV3-1 (or the pseudogene TRBV3-2) with TRBJ2-7; 15 bases are shared with TRBD2. The CDR3 sequence is 18 residues long. Trimming at V came to 2 bases and at J to 6 bases, leaving 11 bases not matched to a gene. Germline V gives CDR1 LGHDT, CDR2 YNNKEL (reference sequence). The CDR3 spells CASSQLVSEGLAGGEQYF. The CDR3 region has the DNA TGTGCCAGCAGCCAACTAGTATCAGAGGGACTAGCGGGAGGCGAGCAGTACTTC.

The chain has TRBV19 and TRBJ2-5; 7 nucleotides match TRBD2. In germline, CDR1 is LNHDA, CDR2 SQIVND (reference sequence). The CDR3 is 16 residues long. The J segment lost 11 bases and the V segment lost 5 bases, leaving 20 bases of the junction unmatched. CDR3 DNA: TGTGCCAGTAGTTCCCGGGACTACGGACGTGGTGGAGAGCAGTACTTC. This gives the protein CASSSRDYGRGGEQYF.

The chain recombines TRBV6-5 with TRBJ2-1; D remains unclear. The germline V gene encodes CDR1 MNHEY and CDR2 SVGAGI. Trimming left V 6 bases short and J 10 bases short, with 10 bases between. This CDR3 spans 11 amino acids. The CDR3 sequence is CASRRLSEQFF. The CDR3 DNA sequence: TGTGCCAGCAGACGACTGTCGGAGCAGTTCTTC.

The V call is TRBV28, the J call TRBJ2-7, with D maybe TRBD1 (7 bases). Trimming took 5 bases from V and 5 from J, leaving 16 bases between them. The length of the CDR3 is 14 residues. Germline CDR1 reads MDHEN; CDR2 reads SYDVKM. This CDR3 reads CASSPSGGTDEQYF. In DNA, the CDR3 is TGTGCCAGCAGTCCCTCAGGGGGGACGGACGAGCAGTACTTC.

The chain couples TRBV27 to TRBJ2-7; D unclear. The V gene's germline CDR1 is MNHEY and CDR2 SMNVEV (reference sequence). The length of the CDR3 is 13 residues. V lost 2 bases to trimming and J lost 2 bases, with 7 bases between them. In DNA, the CDR3 is TGTGCCAGCAGTTTAGGGCAAACCTACGAGCAGTACTTC. Residues: CASSLGQTYEQYF.

The chain couples TRBV5-6 to TRBJ1-1; 8 bases are shared with TRBD1. CDR1 is SGHDT and CDR2 is YYEEEE in the germline V gene. After removal of 0 bases from V and 5 bases from J, the junction contained 6 bases not matched to a gene. The CDR3 length is 15 residues. CDR3 in amino acids: CASSLGFRDRTEAFF. The CDR3, as DNA: TGTGCCAGCAGCTTGGGTTTCAGGGACAGGACTGAAGCTTTCTTT.

V usage is TRBV18 and J usage is TRBJ1-4, with 9 positions matching TRBD1. The CDR3 loop spans 14 amino acids. With V trimmed by 7 bases and J by 7 bases, 7 bases remained unmatched. Germline lookup yields CDR1 KGHSH and CDR2 LQKENI. CDR3 bases: TGTGCCAGCTTTCCGGGACAGGGAACTGAAAAACTGTTTTTT. This translates into CASFPGQGTEKLFF.

The rearrangement links TRBV10-1 to TRBJ2-7; D may be TRBD1 (6 bases). CDR1 is WNHNN and CDR2 is SYGVQD in the germline V gene (reference sequence). Trimming stripped 5 bases from V and 3 bases from J, with 14 bases between. This CDR3 spans 14 amino acids. CDR3 in amino acids: CASSPRDTHYEQYF. CDR3 sequence (DNA): TGCGCCAGCAGTCCCCGGGACACCCACTACGAGCAGTACTTC.

This chain connects TRBV7-8 to TRBJ2-5; D unresolved. V shed 1 base and J shed 2 bases, with 8 bases lying between them. The CDR3 is made up of 14 amino acids. Germline loops: CDR1 SGHVS, CDR2 FQNEAQ. The CDR3 DNA sequence: TGTGCCAGCAGCTTAGTGTTCGGTCAAGAGACCCAGTACTTC. This translates into CASSLVFGQETQYF.

The chain links TRBV9 to TRBJ2-3, with 8 bases lining up with TRBD2. Trimming removed 6 bases from V and 0 bases from J; junction bases left unmatched: 3. Germline loops: CDR1 SGDLS, CDR2 YYNGEE. The CDR3 is made up of 14 amino acids. Here the CDR3 reads CASTGGRSTDTQYF. The CDR3 region has the DNA TGTGCCAGCACTGGCGGGAGGAGCACAGATACGCAGTATTTT.